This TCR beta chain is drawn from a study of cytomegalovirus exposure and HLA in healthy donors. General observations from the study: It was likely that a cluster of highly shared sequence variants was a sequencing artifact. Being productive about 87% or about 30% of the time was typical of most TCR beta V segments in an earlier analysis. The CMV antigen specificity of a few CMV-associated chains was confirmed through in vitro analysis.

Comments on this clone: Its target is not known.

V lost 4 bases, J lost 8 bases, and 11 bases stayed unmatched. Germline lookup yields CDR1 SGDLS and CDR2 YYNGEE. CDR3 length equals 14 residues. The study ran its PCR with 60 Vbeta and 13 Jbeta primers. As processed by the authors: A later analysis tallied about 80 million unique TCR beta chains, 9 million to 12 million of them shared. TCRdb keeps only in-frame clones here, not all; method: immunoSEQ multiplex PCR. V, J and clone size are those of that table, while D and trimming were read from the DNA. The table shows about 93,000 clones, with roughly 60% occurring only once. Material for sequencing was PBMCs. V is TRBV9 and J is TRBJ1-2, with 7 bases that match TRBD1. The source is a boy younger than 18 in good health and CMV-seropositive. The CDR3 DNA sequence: TGTGCCAGCAGCTCCGGGGACAGCCCTCGGGGCTACACCTTC. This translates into CASSSGDSPRGYTF.